Presented here are 3 T cell receptor beta chains from one specimen sequenced in a study of blood T cell repertoires in COVID-19. Measured with immunoSEQ multiplex PCR; TCRdb has only the in-frame clones, and not every one. The profile shows around 370,000 clones, 88% of them singletons. The sequenced sample consisted of PBMCs or T cells enriched from blood (not recorded which). The receptors originated from a woman in her late teens or twenties who had recovered from COVID-19.

This CDR3 reads CASSLASGGYNEQFF. The CDR3 bases are TGTGCCAGCAGTTTGGCCAGCGGGGGGTACAATGAGCAGTTCTTC. This chain uses TRBV28 with TRBJ2-1, with TRBD2 matching over 9 bases. The length of the CDR3 is 15 residues. Germline V gene lookup returns CDR1 MDHEN and CDR2 SYDVKM. Losses at the gene ends were 3 bases for V and 4 bases for J; bases not matched to a gene: 4.

This chain uses TRBV12-3 or TRBV12-4 with TRBJ1-2; tentative D call: TRBD1 (5 bases). The V end was cut by 3 bases, the J end by 4 bases, with 9 bases between. The CDR3 covers 13 residues. The CDR3 region has the DNA TGTGCCAGCAGTTTGGGGGGTACCTATGGCTACACCTTC. It translates to CASSLGGTYGYTF.

The V and J genes are TRBV5-8 and TRBJ1-5; 9 nucleotides agree with TRBD1. Germline CDR1 and CDR2: SGHTS and YDEGEE. Germline trimming cut 1 base from V and 0 bases from J; bases unmatched to any gene: 11. This CDR3 spans 19 amino acids. The CDR3 reads CASSLFLGQGTYSNQPQHF. The CDR3 DNA reads as TGTGCCAGCAGCTTGTTCTTGGGACAGGGAACATATAGCAATCAGCCCCAGCATTTT.